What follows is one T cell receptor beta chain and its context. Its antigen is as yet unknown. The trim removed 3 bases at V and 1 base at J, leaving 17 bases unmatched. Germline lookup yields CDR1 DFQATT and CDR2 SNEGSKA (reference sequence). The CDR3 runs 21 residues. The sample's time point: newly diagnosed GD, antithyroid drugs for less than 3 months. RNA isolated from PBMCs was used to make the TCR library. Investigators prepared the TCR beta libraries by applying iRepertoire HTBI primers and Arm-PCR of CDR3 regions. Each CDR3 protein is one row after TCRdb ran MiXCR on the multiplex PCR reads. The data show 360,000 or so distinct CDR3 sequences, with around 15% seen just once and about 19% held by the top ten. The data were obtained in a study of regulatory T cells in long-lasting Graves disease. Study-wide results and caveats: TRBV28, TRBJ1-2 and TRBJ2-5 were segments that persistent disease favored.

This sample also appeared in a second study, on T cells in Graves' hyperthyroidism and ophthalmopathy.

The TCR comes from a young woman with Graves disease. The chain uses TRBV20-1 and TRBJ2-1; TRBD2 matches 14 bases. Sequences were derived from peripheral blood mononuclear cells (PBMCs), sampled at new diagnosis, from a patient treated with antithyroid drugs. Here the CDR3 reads CSARNAPGLAGVWRSYNEQFF. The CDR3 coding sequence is TGCAGTGCTAGGAATGCGCCGGGACTAGCGGGAGTCTGGCGATCCTACAATGAGCAGTTCTTC.